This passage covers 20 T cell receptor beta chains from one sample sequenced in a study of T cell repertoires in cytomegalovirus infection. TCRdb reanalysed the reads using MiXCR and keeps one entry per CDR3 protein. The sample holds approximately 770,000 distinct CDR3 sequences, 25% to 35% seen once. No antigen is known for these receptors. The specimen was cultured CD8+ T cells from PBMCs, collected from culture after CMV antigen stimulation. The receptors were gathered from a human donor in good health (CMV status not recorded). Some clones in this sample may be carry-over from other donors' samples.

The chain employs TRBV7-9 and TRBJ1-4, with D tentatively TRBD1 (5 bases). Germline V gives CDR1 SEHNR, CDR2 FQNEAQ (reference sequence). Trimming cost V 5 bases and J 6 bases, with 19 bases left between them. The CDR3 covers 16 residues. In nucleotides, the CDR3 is TGTGCCAGCAGCGCCCGGGACCCCAGCAGGCATGAAAAACTGTTTTTT. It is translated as CASSARDPSRHEKLFF.

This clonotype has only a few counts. The CDR3 sequence: CASSFRTGEHPNTEAFF. The CDR3 region has the DNA TGTGCCAGTAGTTTCCGGACAGGGGAACACCCGAACACTGAAGCTTTCTTT. The chain is built from TRBV19 and TRBJ1-1, with 9 bases identical to TRBD1. Trimming cost V 5 bases and J 1 base; bases outside gene matches: 11. Germline CDR1 LNHDA, CDR2 SQIVND (reference sequence). CDR3 size: 17 residues. Supplemented by reference TRBV19 and TRBJ1-1, the full variable domain reads DGGITQSPKYLFRKEGQNVTLSCEQNLNHDAMYWYRQDPGQGLRLIYYSQIVNDFQKGDIAEGYSVSREKKESFPLTVTSAQKNPTAFYLCASSFRTGEHPNTEAFFGQGTRLTVV.

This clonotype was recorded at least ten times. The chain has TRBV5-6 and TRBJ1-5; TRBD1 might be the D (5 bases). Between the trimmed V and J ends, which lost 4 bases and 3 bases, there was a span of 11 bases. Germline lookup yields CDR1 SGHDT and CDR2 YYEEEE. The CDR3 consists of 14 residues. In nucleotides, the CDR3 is TGTGCCAGCAGCCAGGGACGGGTCAATCAGCCCCAGCATTTT. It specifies CASSQGRVNQPQHF.

CDR3 DNA sequence: TGTGCCAGCAGCTTGGAGGGGGCAGTGAGCTACGAGCAGTACGTC. This translates into CASSLEGAVSYEQYV. The chain has TRBV5-4 and TRBJ2-7; 7 bases are a match to TRBD1. Trimming at V came to 0 bases and at J to 3 bases, leaving 6 bases not matched to a gene. The CDR3 totals 15 residues. Germline CDR1 SGHNT, CDR2 YYREEE (reference sequence).

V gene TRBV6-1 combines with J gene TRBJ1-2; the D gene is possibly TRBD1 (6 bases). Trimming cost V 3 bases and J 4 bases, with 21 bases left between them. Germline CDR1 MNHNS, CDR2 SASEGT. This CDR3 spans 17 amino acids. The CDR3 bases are TGTGCCAGCAGTGAGGCAAACAGGGTGGGGTTTCTCTATGGCTACACCTTC. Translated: CASSEANRVGFLYGYTF.

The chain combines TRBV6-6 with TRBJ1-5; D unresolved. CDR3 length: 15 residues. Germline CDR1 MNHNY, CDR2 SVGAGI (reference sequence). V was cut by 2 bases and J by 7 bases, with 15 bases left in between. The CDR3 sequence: CASSYASEGDQPQHF. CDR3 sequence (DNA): TGTGCCAGCAGTTACGCGTCAGAAGGAGACCAGCCCCAGCATTTT.

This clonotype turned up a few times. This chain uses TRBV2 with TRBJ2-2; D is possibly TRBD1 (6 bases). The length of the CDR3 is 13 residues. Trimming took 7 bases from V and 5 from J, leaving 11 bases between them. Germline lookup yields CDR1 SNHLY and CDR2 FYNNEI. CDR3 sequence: CASIGDRTGELFF. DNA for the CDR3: TGTGCCAGCATCGGCGACAGGACCGGGGAGCTGTTTTTT.

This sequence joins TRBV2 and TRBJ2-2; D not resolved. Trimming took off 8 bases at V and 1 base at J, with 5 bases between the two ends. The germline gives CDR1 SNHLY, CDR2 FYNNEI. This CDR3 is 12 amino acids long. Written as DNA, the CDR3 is TGTGCCAGCGACCAGAACACCGGGGAGCTGTTTTTT. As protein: CASDQNTGELFF. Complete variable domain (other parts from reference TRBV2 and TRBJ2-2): EPEVTQTPSHQVTQMGQEVILRCVPISNHLYFYWYRQILGQKVEFLVSFYNNEISEKSEIFDDQFSVERPDGSNFTLKIRSTKLEDSAMYFCASDQNTGELFFGEGSRLTVL.

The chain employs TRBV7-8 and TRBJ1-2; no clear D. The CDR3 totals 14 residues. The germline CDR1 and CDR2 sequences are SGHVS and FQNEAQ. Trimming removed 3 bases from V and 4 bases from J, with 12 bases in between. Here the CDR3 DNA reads TGTGCCAGCAGCTTGACGGTTGGGAGCTATGGCTACACCTTC. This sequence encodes CASSLTVGSYGYTF.

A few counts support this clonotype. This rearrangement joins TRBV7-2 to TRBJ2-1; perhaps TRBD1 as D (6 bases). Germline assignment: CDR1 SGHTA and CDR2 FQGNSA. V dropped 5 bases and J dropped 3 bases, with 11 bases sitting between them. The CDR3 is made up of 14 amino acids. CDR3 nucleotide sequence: TGTGCCAGCAGCGACAGGTTGGGCTACAATGAGCAGTTCTTC. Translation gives CASSDRLGYNEQFF.

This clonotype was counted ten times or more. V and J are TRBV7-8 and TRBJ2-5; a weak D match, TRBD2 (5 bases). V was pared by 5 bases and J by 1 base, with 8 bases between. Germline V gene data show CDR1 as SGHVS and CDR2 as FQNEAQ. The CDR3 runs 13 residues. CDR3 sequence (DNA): TGTGCCAGCAGCCCGGGGTTCCAAGAGACCCAGTACTTC. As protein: CASSPGFQETQYF.

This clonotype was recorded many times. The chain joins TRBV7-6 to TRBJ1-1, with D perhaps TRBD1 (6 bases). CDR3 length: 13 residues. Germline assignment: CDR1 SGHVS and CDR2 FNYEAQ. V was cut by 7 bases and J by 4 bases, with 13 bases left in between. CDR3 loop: CASIQGTGTEAFF. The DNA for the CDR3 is TGTGCCAGCATCCAGGGGACGGGCACTGAAGCTTTCTTT.

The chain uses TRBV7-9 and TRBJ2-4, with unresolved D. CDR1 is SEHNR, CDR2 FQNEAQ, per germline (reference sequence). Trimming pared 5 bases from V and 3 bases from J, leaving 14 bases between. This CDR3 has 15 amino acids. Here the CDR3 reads CASSVPGADKNIQYF. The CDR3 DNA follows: TGTGCCAGCAGCGTCCCAGGTGCCGACAAAAACATTCAGTACTTC. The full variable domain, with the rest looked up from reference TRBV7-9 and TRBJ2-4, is DTGVSQNPRHKITKRGQNVTFRCDPISEHNRLYWYRQTLGQGPEFLTYFQNEAQLEKSRLLSDRFSAERPKGSFSTLEIQRTEQGDSAMYLCASSVPGADKNIQYFGAGTRLSVL.

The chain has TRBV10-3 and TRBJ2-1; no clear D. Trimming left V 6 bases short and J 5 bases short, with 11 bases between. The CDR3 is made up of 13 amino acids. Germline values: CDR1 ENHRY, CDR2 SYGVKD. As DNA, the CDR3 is TGTGCCATCAGACTTACAACCGACAATGAGCAGTTCTTC. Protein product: CAIRLTTDNEQFF.

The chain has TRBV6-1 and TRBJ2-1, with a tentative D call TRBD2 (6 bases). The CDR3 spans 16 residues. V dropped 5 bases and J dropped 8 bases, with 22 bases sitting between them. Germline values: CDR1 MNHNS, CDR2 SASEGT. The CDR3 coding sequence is TGTGCCAGCAGTCCCCCCCCACTAGCCAAAAGAGATGAGCAGTTCTTC. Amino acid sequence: CASSPPPLAKRDEQFF.

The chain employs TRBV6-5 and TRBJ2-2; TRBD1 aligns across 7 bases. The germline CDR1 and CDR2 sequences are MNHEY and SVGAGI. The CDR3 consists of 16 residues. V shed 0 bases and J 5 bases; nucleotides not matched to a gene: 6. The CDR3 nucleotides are TGTGCCAGCAGTTACTCAAGGCAGGGGGTGACCGGGGAGCTGTTTTTT. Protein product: CASSYSRQGVTGELFF.

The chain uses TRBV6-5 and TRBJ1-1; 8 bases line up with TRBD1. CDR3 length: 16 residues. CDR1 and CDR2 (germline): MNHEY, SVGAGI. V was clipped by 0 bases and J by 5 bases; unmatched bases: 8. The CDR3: CASSYSSQGAGTEAFF. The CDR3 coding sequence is TGTGCCAGCAGTTACTCGAGCCAGGGGGCAGGTACTGAAGCTTTCTTT.

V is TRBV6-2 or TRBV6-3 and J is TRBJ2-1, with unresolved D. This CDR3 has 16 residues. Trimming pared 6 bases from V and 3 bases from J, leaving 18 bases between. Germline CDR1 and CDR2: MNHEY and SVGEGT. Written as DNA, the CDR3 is TGTGCCAGCAGCCTAACGGACGTGCCGGGCTACAATGAGCAGTTCTTC. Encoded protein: CASSLTDVPGYNEQFF.

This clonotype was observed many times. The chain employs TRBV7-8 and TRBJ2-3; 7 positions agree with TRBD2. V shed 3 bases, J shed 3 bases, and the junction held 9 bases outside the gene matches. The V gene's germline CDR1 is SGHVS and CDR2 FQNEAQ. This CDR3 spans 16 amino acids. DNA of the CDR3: TGTGCCAGCAGCTTTGGACTAGATACATGGACAGATACGCAGTATTTT. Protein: CASSFGLDTWTDTQYF. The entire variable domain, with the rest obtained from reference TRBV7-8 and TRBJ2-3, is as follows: GAGVSQSPRYKVAKRGQDVALRCDPISGHVSLFWYQQALGQGPEFLTYFQNEAQLDKSGLPSDRFFAERPEGSVSTLKIQRTQQEDSAVYLCASSFGLDTWTDTQYFGPGTRLTVL.

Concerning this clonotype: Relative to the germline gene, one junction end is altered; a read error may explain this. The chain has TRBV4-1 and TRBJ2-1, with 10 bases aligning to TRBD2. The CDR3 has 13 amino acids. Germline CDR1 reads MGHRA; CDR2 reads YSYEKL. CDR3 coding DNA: TGTGCCAGCACTCAGCGGGGGGGCATTGAGCAGTTCTTC. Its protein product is CASTQRGGIEQFF.